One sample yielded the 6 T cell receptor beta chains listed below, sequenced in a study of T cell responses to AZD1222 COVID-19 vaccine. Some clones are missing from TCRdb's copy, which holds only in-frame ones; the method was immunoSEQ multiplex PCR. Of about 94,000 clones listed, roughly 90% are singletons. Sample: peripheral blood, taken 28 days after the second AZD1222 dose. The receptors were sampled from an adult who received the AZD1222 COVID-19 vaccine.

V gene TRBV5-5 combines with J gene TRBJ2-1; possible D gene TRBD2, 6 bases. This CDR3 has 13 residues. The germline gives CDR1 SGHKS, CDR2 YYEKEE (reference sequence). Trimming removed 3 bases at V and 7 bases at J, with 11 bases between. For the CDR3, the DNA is TGTGCCAGCAGCTCGATCGCGGGGAATGAGCAGTTCTTC. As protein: CASSSIAGNEQFF.

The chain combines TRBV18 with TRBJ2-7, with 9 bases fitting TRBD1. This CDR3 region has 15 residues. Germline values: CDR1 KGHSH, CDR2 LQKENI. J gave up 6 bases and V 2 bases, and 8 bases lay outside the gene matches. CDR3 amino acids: CASSPYRGQAGEQYF. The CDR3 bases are TGTGCCAGCTCACCATACAGGGGGCAAGCAGGCGAGCAGTACTTC.

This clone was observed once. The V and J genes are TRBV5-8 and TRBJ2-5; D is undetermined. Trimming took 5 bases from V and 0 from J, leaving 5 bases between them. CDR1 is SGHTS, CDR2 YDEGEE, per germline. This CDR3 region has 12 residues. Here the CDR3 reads CASRGYQETQYF. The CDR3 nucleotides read TGTGCCAGCAGGGGGTACCAAGAGACCCAGTACTTC.

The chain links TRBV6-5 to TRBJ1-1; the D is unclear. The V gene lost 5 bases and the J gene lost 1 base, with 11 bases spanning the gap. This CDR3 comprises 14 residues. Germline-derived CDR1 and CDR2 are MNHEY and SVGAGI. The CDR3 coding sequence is TGTGCCAGCAGTAATGCGTGGGGGAACACTGAAGCTTTCTTT. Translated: CASSNAWGNTEAFF.

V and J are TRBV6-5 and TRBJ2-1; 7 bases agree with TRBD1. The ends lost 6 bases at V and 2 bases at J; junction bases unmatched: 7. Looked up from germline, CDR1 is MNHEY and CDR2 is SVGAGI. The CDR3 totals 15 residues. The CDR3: CASSGTQGAYNEQFF. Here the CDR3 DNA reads TGTGCCAGCAGCGGGACCCAGGGGGCCTACAATGAGCAGTTCTTC.

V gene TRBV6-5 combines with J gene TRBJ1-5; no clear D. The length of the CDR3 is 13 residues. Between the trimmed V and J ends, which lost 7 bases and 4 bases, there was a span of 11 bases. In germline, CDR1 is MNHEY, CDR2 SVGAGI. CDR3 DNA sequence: TGTGCCAGCACCCGAGAGTCAAATCAGCCCCAGCATTTT. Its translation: CASTRESNQPQHF.